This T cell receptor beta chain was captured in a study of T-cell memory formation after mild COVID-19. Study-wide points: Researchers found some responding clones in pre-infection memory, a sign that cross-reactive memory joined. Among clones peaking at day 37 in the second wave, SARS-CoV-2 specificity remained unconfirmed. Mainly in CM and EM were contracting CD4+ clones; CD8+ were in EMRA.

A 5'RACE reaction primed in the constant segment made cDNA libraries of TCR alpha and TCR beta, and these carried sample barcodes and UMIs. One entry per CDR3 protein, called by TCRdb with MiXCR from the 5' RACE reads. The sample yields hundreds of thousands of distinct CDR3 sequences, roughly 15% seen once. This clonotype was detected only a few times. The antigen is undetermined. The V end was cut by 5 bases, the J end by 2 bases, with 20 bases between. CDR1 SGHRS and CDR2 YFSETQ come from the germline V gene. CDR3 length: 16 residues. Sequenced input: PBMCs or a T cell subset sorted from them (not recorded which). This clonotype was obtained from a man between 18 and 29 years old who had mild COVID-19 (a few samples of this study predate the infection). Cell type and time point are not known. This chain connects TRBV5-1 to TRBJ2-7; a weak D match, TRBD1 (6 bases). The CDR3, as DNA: TGCGCCAGCAGACCCCGTGCAGGGGTATTTCCCTACGAGCAGTACTTC. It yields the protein CASRPRAGVFPYEQYF.